One sample yielded the 17 T cell receptor beta chains listed below, sequenced in a study of graft-versus-host responses after intestinal transplantation. These receptors are not linked to any known antigen. Libraries were prepared by immunoSEQ multiplex PCR; TCRdb keeps only in-frame clonotypes and omits some of them. This table holds more than 70,000 clones, roughly 80% found once. Material: unstimulated CD4+ T cells sorted from spleen or lymph node cells, obtained before intestinal transplant. The source is a human donor who received an intestinal transplant.

The gene calls are TRBV21-1 and TRBJ2-3; TRBD1, the D gene given by the table, was not confirmed from the DNA. TRBV21-1 is reported as a pseudogene. The CDR3 sequence is 15 residues long. The CDR3 here is CASSKRTGATDTQYF. The CDR3 DNA follows: TGTGCCAGCAGCAAAAGGACAGGGGCGACAGATACGCAGTATTTT.

This clone was observed a handful of times. The chain uses TRBV2 and TRBJ2-7; D ambiguous. Deletions cut 8 bases from V and 4 bases from J, with 9 bases between. The CDR3 is 11 amino acids. Looked up from germline, CDR1 is SNHLY and CDR2 is FYNNEI. CDR3 loop: CASGVLYEQYF. The CDR3 coding sequence is TGTGCCAGCGGAGTCCTTTACGAGCAGTACTTC. The entire variable domain, with the rest obtained from reference TRBV2 and TRBJ2-7, is as follows: EPEVTQTPSHQVTQMGQEVILRCVPISNHLYFYWYRQILGQKVEFLVSFYNNEISEKSEIFDDQFSVERPDGSNFTLKIRSTKLEDSAMYFCASGVLYEQYFGPGTRLTVT.

The chain recombines TRBV7-8 with TRBJ2-7; the match to TRBD2 covers 13 bases. Germline V gives CDR1 SGHVS, CDR2 FQNEAQ. The CDR3 contains 17 residues. Losses at the gene ends were 2 bases for V and 0 bases for J; bases not matched to a gene: 4. CDR3 loop: CASSLSGLAGISYEQYF. The CDR3 DNA reads TGTGCCAGCAGCTTATCGGGACTAGCGGGGATCTCCTACGAGCAGTACTTC.

The chain combines TRBV7-9 with TRBJ1-1; 9 bases fit TRBD1. Germline CDR1 SEHNR, CDR2 FQNEAQ (reference sequence). CDR3 length: 14 residues. Trimming cost V 8 bases and J 6 bases; bases outside gene matches: 10. CDR3 amino acids: CASSWTGEGAEAFF. The CDR3 DNA sequence: TGTGCCAGCTCCTGGACAGGGGAAGGAGCTGAAGCTTTCTTT.

The sample holds one count of this clone. The genes are TRBV7-2 and TRBJ1-5; TRBD1 agrees at 7 bases. The CDR3 runs to 15 residues. V dropped 1 base and J dropped 9; count of bases not matched to a gene: 9. Germline V gene sequence: CDR1 SGHTA, CDR2 FQGNSA. DNA for the CDR3: TGTGCCAGCAGCTTAGTAGTCTTACAGGGGTTGCCCCAGCATTTT. This codes for CASSLVVLQGLPQHF.

This clone came up a few times. The rearrangement joins TRBV18 to TRBJ2-7, with D possibly being TRBD1 (6 bases). This CDR3 contains 14 residues. The V and J ends lost 4 bases and 4 bases respectively, with 14 bases between them. Per the germline V gene, CDR1 is KGHSH and CDR2 is LQKENI. CDR3 loop: CASSLVGAGYEQYF. Written as DNA, the CDR3 is TGTGCCAGCTCACTGGTGGGGGCGGGTTACGAGCAGTACTTC.

The V gene is TRBV4-1, the J gene TRBJ2-2, with D perhaps TRBD2 (6 bases). CDR1 and CDR2 (germline): MGHRA, YSYEKL. V was clipped by 4 bases and J by 3 bases, with 15 bases between them. This CDR3 spans 16 amino acids. The CDR3 DNA sequence: TGCGCCAGCAGCCGCCACGCCGGGAGAGACACCGGGGAGCTGTTTTTT. It specifies CASSRHAGRDTGELFF.

The chain employs TRBV7-3 and TRBJ2-7; 10 positions match TRBD2. Germline CDR1 SGHTA, CDR2 FQGTGA. Trimming took 2 bases from V and 3 from J; bases not matched to a gene: 4. The CDR3 length is 15 residues. The chain's CDR3 is CASSLERGGFYEQYF. The CDR3 DNA reads TGTGCCAGCAGCTTAGAGCGGGGGGGATTCTACGAGCAGTACTTC.

V usage is TRBV11-2 and J usage is TRBJ2-1; no clear D. Germline V gene lookup returns CDR1 SGHAT and CDR2 FQNNGV. V was trimmed by 1 base and J by 9 bases, leaving 13 bases between them. CDR3 size: 14 residues. The DNA of the CDR3 is TGTGCCAGCAGCTTAGGAAACCGCGCTTCTGAGCAGTTCTTC. Translation: CASSLGNRASEQFF.

V is TRBV5-4 and J is TRBJ2-2, with TRBD2 matching over 14 bases. After removal of 4 bases from V and 4 bases from J, the junction contained 3 bases not matched to a gene. The CDR3 is 16 residues long. Per the germline V gene, CDR1 is SGHNT and CDR2 is YYREEE (reference sequence). CDR3 sequence: CASSAGLAGVTGELFF. The CDR3 DNA sequence: TGTGCCAGCAGCGCGGGACTAGCGGGAGTCACCGGGGAGCTGTTTTTT.

This clone was counted once. V is TRBV5-1 and J is TRBJ2-5; tentatively, D is TRBD1 (5 bases). V lost 2 bases and J 2 bases, leaving 7 bases between the germline ends. The CDR3 sequence is 13 residues long. Germline loops: CDR1 SGHRS, CDR2 YFSETQ. The CDR3 coding sequence is TGCGCCAGCAGCTTCGACAGACAAGAGACCCAGTACTTC. It is translated as CASSFDRQETQYF.

J is TRBJ2-1 and V is TRBV6-5; tentatively, D is TRBD1 (7 bases). V lost 8 bases to trimming and J lost 0 bases, with 14 bases between them. Germline V gene data show CDR1 as MNHEY and CDR2 as SVGAGI. This CDR3 has 15 amino acids. The CDR3 here is CASRGTVSSYNEQFF. CDR3 bases: TGTGCCAGCCGGGGGACAGTAAGCTCCTACAATGAGCAGTTCTTC.

This clone is a singleton in its sample. The chain couples TRBV6-6 to TRBJ1-1; 7 nucleotides match TRBD1. This CDR3 contains 14 residues. V shed 4 bases and J 5 bases; nucleotides not matched to a gene: 7. CDR1 is MNHNY, CDR2 SVGAGI, per germline (reference sequence). The CDR3 DNA reads as TGTGCCAGCAGTTCGGAGGGGGCAAGGACTGAAGCTTTCTTT. Protein: CASSSEGARTEAFF.

The rearrangement joins TRBV5-4 to TRBJ2-7; TRBD2 aligns across 7 bases. CDR1 and CDR2 (germline): SGHNT, YYREEE (reference sequence). The CDR3 is 15 amino acids. V was clipped by 3 bases and J by 6 bases; unmatched bases: 12. The CDR3 region is CASSSWQRGITEQYF. The CDR3 DNA follows: TGTGCCAGCAGCTCGTGGCAGCGGGGCATTACCGAGCAGTACTTC. Full variable domain (remainder filled in from reference TRBV5-4 and TRBJ2-7): ETGVTQSPTHLIKTRGQQVTLRCSSQSGHNTVSWYQQALGQGPQFIFQYYREEENGRGNFPPRFSGLQFPNYSSELNVNALELDDSALYLCASSSWQRGITEQYFGPGTRLTVT.

J is TRBJ2-6 and V is TRBV21-1; the DNA was not used to check the table's D call, TRBD1. TRBV21-1 constitutes a pseudogene. CDR3 length: 17 residues. The CDR3 region has the DNA TGTGCCAGCAGACAACAGGGGTCCCGCTCTGGGGCCAACGTCCTGACTTTC. It is translated as CASRQQGSRSGANVLTF.

The chain combines TRBV6-1 with TRBJ2-7; D is possibly TRBD1 (6 bases). Germline-derived CDR1 and CDR2 are MNHNS and SASEGT. CDR3 length: 15 residues. V was clipped by 4 bases and J by 2 bases, with 15 bases between them. CDR3 loop: CASSVGQLLAYEQYF. The CDR3 nucleotides read TGTGCCAGCAGTGTTGGACAGCTTCTGGCCTACGAGCAGTACTTC.

This clone has only a few counts. The chain combines TRBV5-6 with TRBJ1-4; no definite D call. The CDR3 totals 14 residues. V shed 4 bases and J shed 8 bases, with 15 bases lying between them. Germline assignment: CDR1 SGHDT and CDR2 YYEEEE. The CDR3 here is CASSKSGPGEKLFF. The CDR3 nucleotides read TGTGCCAGCAGCAAAAGCGGCCCCGGAGAAAAACTGTTTTTT.